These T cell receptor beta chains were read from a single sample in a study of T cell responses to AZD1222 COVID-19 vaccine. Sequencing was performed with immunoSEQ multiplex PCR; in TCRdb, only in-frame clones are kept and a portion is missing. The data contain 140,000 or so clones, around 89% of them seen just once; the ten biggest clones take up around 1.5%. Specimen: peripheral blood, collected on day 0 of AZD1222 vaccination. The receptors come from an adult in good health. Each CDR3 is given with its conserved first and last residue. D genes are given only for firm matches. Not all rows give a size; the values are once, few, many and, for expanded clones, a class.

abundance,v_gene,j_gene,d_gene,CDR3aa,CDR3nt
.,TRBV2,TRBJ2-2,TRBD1,CASNVGTGPGELFF,TGTGCCAGCAATGTTGGGACAGGCCCCGGGGAGCTGTTTTTT
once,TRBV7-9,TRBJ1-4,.,CASSLTVGDEKLFF,TGTGCCAGCAGCTTGACAGTCGGGGATGAAAAACTGTTTTTT
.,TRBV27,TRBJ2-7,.,CASSIGQRVSEQYF,TGTGCCAGCAGTATAGGACAAAGAGTTTCCGAGCAGTACTTC
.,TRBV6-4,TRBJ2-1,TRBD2,CASSATSGGTIYNEQFF,TGTGCCAGCAGCGCGACTAGCGGGGGGACGATATACAATGAGCAGTTCTTC
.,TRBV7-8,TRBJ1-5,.,CASSPFTVYSNQPQHF,TGTGCCAGCAGCCCGTTTACGGTATATAGCAATCAGCCCCAGCATTTT
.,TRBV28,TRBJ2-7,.,CASSFLRWTYEQYF,TGTGCCAGCAGTTTTCTCAGGTGGACCTACGAGCAGTACTTC
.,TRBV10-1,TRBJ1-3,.,CASSSGSSSGNTIYF,TGCGCCAGCAGTTCAGGGAGCTCCTCTGGAAACACCATATATTTT
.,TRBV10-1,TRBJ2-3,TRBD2,CASSRTSSDTQYF,TGCGCCAGCAGTCGGACTAGTTCAGATACGCAGTATTTT
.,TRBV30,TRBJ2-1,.,CAWSVQVSSYNEQFF,TGTGCCTGGAGTGTACAAGTCAGCTCCTACAATGAGCAGTTCTTC
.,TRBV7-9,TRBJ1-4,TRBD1,CASSFWTGEYEKLFF,TGTGCCAGCAGCTTCTGGACAGGGGAGTATGAAAAACTGTTTTTT
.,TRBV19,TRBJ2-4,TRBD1,CASSRQGVPSYSKNIQYF,TGTGCCAGTAGTCGACAGGGGGTTCCTTCCTATTCCAAAAACATTCAGTACTTC
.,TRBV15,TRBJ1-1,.,CATSITDTLPNTEAFF,TGTGCCACCAGCATAACAGACACCTTACCGAACACTGAAGCTTTCTTT
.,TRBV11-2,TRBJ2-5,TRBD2,CASSSSGGAVETQYF,TGTGCCAGCAGCTCTAGCGGGGGGGCCGTCGAGACCCAGTACTTC
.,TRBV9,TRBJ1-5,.,CASSPRAEGQPQHF,TGTGCCAGCAGCCCCCGGGCGGAAGGACAGCCCCAGCATTTT